This entry concerns a single TCR beta chain. Its antigen is still unknown. The data derive from a study of monozygotic twins with inflammatory bowel disease. Overall study results and limits: For IBD patients, clonotypes shared with others were fewer than for healthy twins, especially with disease activity.

Per donor there was one draw, yielding a blood sample of about 2.4 ml. From whole blood, total RNA was isolated without any sorting of T cells. The length of the CDR3 is 16 residues. Per the germline V gene, CDR1 is MRHNA and CDR2 is SNTAGT. Each UMI, carrying a 6-nucleotide sample barcode, came from template switching. TCRdb reanalyzed the 5' RACE reads and collapses them to one entry per CDR3 protein, without DNA. The sample data list about 160,000 distinct CDR3 sequences. This clonotype originated in a human donor with ulcerative colitis or Crohn's disease, or a healthy co-twin of an affected twin (not recorded which). The chain couples TRBV6-4 to TRBJ2-3; the D gene TCRdb calls, TRBD1, cannot be checked with no DNA. The sequenced material came from blood. CDR3 amino acids: CASSTPTGASTDTQYF.